The 8 T cell receptor beta chains presented below share a single source sample, sequenced in a study of OX40 agonist ivuxolimab in advanced cancers. The table came from immunoSEQ multiplex PCR; TCRdb's copy has only in-frame clones and leaves some out. There are 67,000 or so clones in the sample; around 90% occur only once, and approximately 0.99% lies in the top ten. The specimen was CD4+ or CD8+ T cells sorted from blood, collected in a trial of the OX40 agonist ivuxolimab. These receptors were collected from an adult with an advanced solid tumor such as melanoma, head and neck, liver or kidney cancer.

The gene calls are TRBV18 and TRBJ2-1; D not certain. Trimming stripped 6 bases from V and 8 bases from J, with 14 bases between. The germline V gene encodes CDR1 KGHSH and CDR2 LQKENI. The CDR3 loop spans 13 amino acids. The CDR3 spells CASSRTGPDEQFF. The CDR3 DNA reads as TGTGCCAGCTCCCGGACCGGACCCGATGAGCAGTTCTTC.

V gene TRBV7-4 combines with J gene TRBJ1-5; 9 nucleotides agree with TRBD1. Germline lookup yields CDR1 SGHVT and CDR2 SQSDAQ. J was trimmed by 3 bases and V by 3 bases; bases with no gene match: 3. The CDR3 covers 15 residues. This chain's CDR3 is CASSFGTGPNQPQHF. The DNA of the CDR3 is TGTGCCAGCAGCTTCGGGACAGGGCCCAATCAGCCCCAGCATTTT.

The chain couples TRBV15 to TRBJ2-7; D is undetermined. Trimming left V 1 base short and J 3 bases short, with 7 bases between. There are 13 residues in the CDR3. The germline V gene encodes CDR1 LNHNV and CDR2 YYDKDF (reference sequence). The CDR3: CATSRGGFYEQYF. CDR3 in DNA: TGTGCCACCAGCAGAGGAGGTTTCTACGAGCAGTACTTC.

This clone was counted a single time. This sequence joins TRBV7-9 and TRBJ2-1, with 9 bases fitting TRBD2. The CDR3 loop spans 14 amino acids. The germline V gene encodes CDR1 SEHNR and CDR2 FQNEAQ (reference sequence). J lost 7 bases, V lost 2 bases, and 3 bases had no gene match. CDR3 DNA: TGTGCCAGCAGCTTAAATAGCGGGGGTAATGAGCAGTTCTTC. Protein sequence: CASSLNSGGNEQFF.

In this sample, this clone turned up a few times. The chain recombines TRBV18 with TRBJ2-7; 10 nucleotides match TRBD1. The CDR3 has 15 amino acids. The germline CDR1 and CDR2 sequences are KGHSH and LQKENI. The trim removed 4 bases at V and 5 bases at J, leaving 8 bases unmatched. The CDR3 region has the DNA TGTGCCAGCTCACGAAGAGGGACAGGGGTCGACGAGCAGTACTTC. The encoded protein is CASSRRGTGVDEQYF.

This clone occurred once. The V and J genes are TRBV2 and TRBJ2-2; the match to TRBD2 covers 9 bases. V lost 5 bases and J lost 0; bases outside the gene matches: 4. Germline V gene data show CDR1 as SNHLY and CDR2 as FYNNEI. The CDR3 extends over 16 amino acids. In DNA, the CDR3 is TGTGCCAGCAGTCCACGACTAGCGGCGAACACCGGGGAGCTGTTTTTT. Translated, it gives CASSPRLAANTGELFF.

The V and J genes are TRBV2 and TRBJ1-5; D may be TRBD1 (5 bases). Trimming removed 7 bases at V and 1 base at J, with 8 bases between. Germline CDR1 reads SNHLY; CDR2 reads FYNNEI. The CDR3 sequence is 13 residues long. The CDR3 DNA follows: TGTGCCAGCACCGGGGGGAGCAATCAGCCCCAGCATTTT. Amino acids: CASTGGSNQPQHF. The whole variable domain, remainder taken from reference TRBV2 and TRBJ1-5, is EPEVTQTPSHQVTQMGQEVILRCVPISNHLYFYWYRQILGQKVEFLVSFYNNEISEKSEIFDDQFSVERPDGSNFTLKIRSTKLEDSAMYFCASTGGSNQPQHFGDGTRLSIL.

The chain combines TRBV18 with TRBJ1-2; possibly TRBD1 for D (5 bases). With 4 bases removed from V and 2 bases from J, the gap between germline ends came to 14 bases. The CDR3 runs to 15 residues. Germline assignment: CDR1 KGHSH and CDR2 LQKENI. This chain's CDR3 is CASSRGESGNYGYTF. CDR3 nucleotide sequence: TGTGCCAGCTCACGGGGGGAGTCCGGGAACTATGGCTACACCTTC.